The clone carrying this T cell receptor (beta chain) was seen more than once but under ten times. Its cognate antigen is unknown. TCRdb used MiXCR to reprocess the 5' RACE reads, holding one entry per CDR3 protein. Seen here are roughly 1.6 million distinct CDR3 sequences, about 32% observed once, and the top ten hold over 0.25%. The V end was cut by 6 bases, the J end by 2 bases, with 13 bases between. Germline loops: CDR1 MNHEY, CDR2 SMNVEV (reference sequence). This CDR3 contains 15 residues. The sample belongs to a study of identical twins. Study conclusions and caveats: Fewer insertions were carried by abundant cord blood beta clonotypes, but none was seen in memory repertoires. Shared out-of-frame alpha sequences (those common to twins) showed excess low generation probability.

This TCR was sampled from a newborn girl in good health. The rearrangement uses TRBV27 and TRBJ2-2; D unresolved. Sequenced: cord blood. The CDR3 loop reads CASRPLAANTGELFF. As DNA, the CDR3 is TGTGCCAGCAGGCCCTTAGCTGCAAACACCGGGGAGCTGTTTTTT.